This T cell receptor (beta chain) derives from a study of blood T cells in healthy people across ages. Whole-study findings and limits: The long-lived group displayed more naive CD4+ cells, plus higher diversity, than the aged donors did.

V was pared by 3 bases and J by 2 bases, with 7 bases between. The germline V gene encodes CDR1 SQVTM and CDR2 ANQGSEA. This CDR3 has 12 amino acids. There were at least 5.5 micrograms of total RNA extracted from every sample. PCR was performed a second time for about 6 to 12 cycles using a sample-barcoded 5' primer and a J-beta primer mix. Template switching added a 12-random-nucleotide identifier to every cDNA molecule. TCRdb fed the 5' RACE reads into MiXCR, producing one record per CDR3 protein. Of 550,000 to 750,000 distinct CDR3 sequences listed, around 20% are singletons. This clonotype appeared a few times. What it binds is unknown.

Sequencing input: blood. This receptor was obtained from a man between 65 and 80 years old in good health. The chain is built from TRBV29-1 and TRBJ1-1, with D unclear. The CDR3 nucleotides are TGCAGCGTTGATGAGCTCAACACTGAAGCTTTCTTT. Its translation is CSVDELNTEAFF.